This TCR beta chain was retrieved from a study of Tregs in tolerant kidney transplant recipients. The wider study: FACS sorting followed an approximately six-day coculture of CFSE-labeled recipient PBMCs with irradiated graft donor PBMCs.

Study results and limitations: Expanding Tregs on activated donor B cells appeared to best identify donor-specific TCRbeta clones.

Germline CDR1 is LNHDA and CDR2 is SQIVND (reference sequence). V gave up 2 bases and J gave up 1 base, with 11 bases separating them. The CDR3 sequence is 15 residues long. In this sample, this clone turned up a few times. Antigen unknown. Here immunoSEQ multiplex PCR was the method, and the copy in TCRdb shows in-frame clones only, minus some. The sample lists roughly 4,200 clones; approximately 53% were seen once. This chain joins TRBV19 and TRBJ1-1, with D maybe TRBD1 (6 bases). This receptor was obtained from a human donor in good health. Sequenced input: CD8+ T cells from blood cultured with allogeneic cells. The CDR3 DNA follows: TGTGCCAGTAGTATACCGGGACAAAGGAACACTGAAGCTTTCTTT. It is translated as CASSIPGQRNTEAFF.